Here is one T cell receptor (beta chain) with its context. The antigen it binds to is not known. No much larger clonotype is one base removed from it; base qualities were not supplied. The germline V gene (reference sequence) gives CDR1 as MNHNY and CDR2 as SVGAGI. The CDR3 runs 14 amino acids, cysteine and phenylalanine included. Only the CDR3 DNA stays, 42 bases, in frame from base 1. The sample is drawn from a study of cytomegalovirus exposure and HLA in healthy donors (dated by TCRdb to the late 2010s). Broadly, across the study: In an earlier analysis of some 550 of the donors, around 290 Gb of sequence data and 117 million unique TCR beta sequences from approximately 180 million T cells were reported. Approximately 310 gigabases of sequencing data and 70 million to 100 million unique TCR sequences were included in an early release covering about 620 HLA-typed donors. Of the 300 to 450 genotyped donors, around 81% fell in the genetic ancestry cluster associated with self-reported Caucasian donors. The study aimed to test whether cataloging public T cell receptors could reveal signatures of past pathogen exposure. Using immunosequencing, the study profiled T cell repertoires from roughly 650 subjects and related those repertoires to cytomegalovirus serostatus. Besides the first cohort of roughly 700 subjects, a separate validation cohort made up of 120 different subjects was used. High-throughput TCR immunosequencing, statistical association of individual TCRs with disease status, and machine learning were combined to predict cytomegalovirus infection status. In a later analysis, previously published TCR beta repertoires from 666 donors were re-analyzed and high-resolution HLA genotyping was added so that TCR occurrence patterns could be studied. Rather than drawing on any new phenotypic data, the later analysis identified candidate immune exposures from TCR beta sequences and the way those sequences occurred across donors. An earlier analysis of 450 to 750 of the donors used high-throughput TCR beta sequencing to judge whether each TCR beta V gene segment behaved as functional or pseudogenic. Alongside the repertoire data, information on donor age, sex, ethnicity and CMV serostatus was compiled. A later genetic analysis used genome-wide SNP genotypes for about three fifths of the 666 donors, treating that subset as a discovery cohort. All discovery cohort repertoires had been generated using a single sequencing platform. HLA typing included class I and class II loci at four-digit resolution. The number of typed donors differed by locus: roughly 620-640 for A, B, C, DRB1 and DQB1; approximately 520 for DQA1; 600 to 610 for DPA1; and 400 to 480 for DPB1. A handful of DR-DQ haplotypes were handled as single units for association and clustering because linkage in the cohort was strong. Among roughly 400 genotyped donors of the cohort, an average of about 240,000 unique TCR beta nucleotide sequences was sequenced per donor, of which 15% to 20% were non-productive. The paper as a whole reports these results and caveats: Linkage disequilibrium might explain the correlated functional status among segregating V segments, but an unknown experimental factor could not be ruled out. Presence/absence analyses assumed roughly uniform sequencing depth across donors, an assumption that may not hold. In an earlier analysis of over 550 of the donors, most TCR beta V segments were observed in productive rearrangements about 87% or about 30% of the time, broadly matching IMGT annotations. A later analysis reported that several top co-occurrence clusters appeared linked to parvovirus B19, influenza, CMV and Epstein-Barr virus. A later analysis found that HLA-associated TCR beta chains were more clonally expanded and had lower generation probabilities than equally common non-associated chains. Only TCR beta chains were sequenced in this cohort, and the absence of alpha or paired-chain data limited detectable features. Three of the identified cytomegalovirus-associated TCR beta chains were confirmed in vitro to be specific for cytomegalovirus antigens. Cytomegalovirus status was reported to be diagnosed by the classifier with high specificity and sensitivity in both the original and validation cohorts. HLA typing was unavailable for some donors at each locus, so association tests used only the typed subset. A later analysis associated 17,000 or so TCR beta sequences with specific HLA alleles at a false discovery rate of 0.05. The sequencing pipeline was judged likely to have produced a cluster of highly shared sequence variants as a technical artifact. Because the 87-base-pair reads could not distinguish some IMGT-functional V segments, including TRBV6-2 and TRBV6-3, those segments were excluded. A later genetic analysis associated a missense DCLRE1C variant with V-gene and J-gene trimming of TCR beta chains, and an independent cohort replicated the association. Because counts were too low, around 18 rarely observed V segments, including chromosome 9 orphons, were left out of the earlier analysis of some 600 of the donors. Most CMV-associated TCR beta chains appeared to be HLA-restricted in a later analysis, and the HLA associations seemed to be driven largely by CMV exposure. Most TCR sequences were observed very rarely across donors, whereas some public TCRs were present in many individuals. For the cohort, immune exposure information was limited to CMV serostatus. According to a later analysis, TCR association rates differed among HLA loci, with DRB1 alleles showing the most associated TCRs and HLA-C alleles showing the fewest. A further reported finding was that TCR beta sequences accurately predicted the HLA-A and HLA-B alleles for most subjects in the first cohort. It was suggested by the authors that the approach could potentially be generalized to other disease states and immunological phenotypes. In the study, 164 TCR beta chains were listed as associated with cytomegalovirus. When HLA alleles, especially DR and DQ, strongly co-occurred, attributing TCR associations to individual alleles was difficult. A later genetic analysis reported fewer N-insertions in productive TCRs among donors in an Asian-associated ancestry cluster than the roughly 650-donor mean.

Library construction relied on the immunoSEQ multiplex PCR assay. For the multiplex PCR, a mixture combining 60 forward primers for TCR Vbeta segments and 13 reverse primers for TCR Jbeta segments was used. A multiplex PCR assay on genomic DNA amplified the CDR3 region of rearranged TCR beta genes. The Illumina HiSeq System was used to sequence the amplified TCR beta libraries as 87-base-pair reads. Turning to the authors' computational methods: A later analysis counted approximately 74 million unique TCR beta chains across the approximately 700 repertoires, and some 11 million of these chains were shared by at least two donors. Raw reads were error-corrected and collapsed into unique sequences with a nearest-neighbor algorithm that merged closely related sequences to remove PCR and sequencing errors. CDR3 sequences were aligned to IMGT reference sequences to assign V, D and J gene segments. For a sequence to be retained, a match of at least six nucleotides to both a V gene segment and a J gene segment was required. A rearrangement was called productive if the CDR3 had no stop codons and remained in frame with V and J, and every other rearrangement was called non-productive. CDR3 was defined by IMGT convention, running from the second conserved V-encoded cysteine to the conserved J-encoded phenylalanine. In an earlier analysis of roughly 580 of the donors, sequences lacking an unambiguous match to a single V gene segment were excluded. An earlier analysis of a few hundred of the donors called V segments functional above 56.7% productive rearrangements and segregating when the between-donor standard deviation exceeded 5%. A statistical classification framework was developed to diagnose cytomegalovirus status using the catalog of TCR beta chain sequences. V and J gene assignment, in a later analysis, came from comparing TCR nucleotide sequences with IMGT/GENE-DB human TR gene sequences. The TCRdist pipeline was used in a later analysis to assign CDR3 sequences and most-parsimonious VDJ recombination scenarios. In a later analysis, each TCR beta chain was defined by its CDR3 amino acid sequence together with its V-gene family, and reads without a unique V-gene family were excluded. To address suspected cross-contamination and a sequencing artifact, a later analysis removed 592 highly shared, low-generation-probability nucleotide sequences. A later analysis calculated a clonal expansion index for each public chain from normalized within-repertoire ranks of inferred template counts. In a later analysis, generation probabilities were computed using a VDJ recombination model fitted to out-of-frame rearrangements, and the results were checked against IGoR. In a later analysis, TCR-TCR, TCR-HLA and TCR-CMV co-occurrence was scored with hypergeometric tests, and a repertoire-size bias correction was applied to TCR pairs. A later analysis estimated false discovery rates by permuting HLA or CMV assignments 20 times. In a later analysis, co-occurring TCRs were grouped with DBSCAN, and TCRdist sequence similarity was added when clustering was performed within HLA-allele-positive subsets. Repertoires with fewer than 30,000 or more than 120,000 public chains, plus five repertoires with anomalous nucleotide sharing, were excluded from co-occurrence clustering. Here the immuneACCESS table is served through TCRdb, limited to in-frame sequences with V and J called. Missing clones are a known gap in these copies; in checked studies unresolved V genes cover under half, and the rest lacks a known reason. That table furnishes V, J and clone size, whereas the DNA furnished D and trimming. In this sample the table shows 100,000 to 120,000 clones, about four fifths of which occur a single time. The top ten clonotypes cover approximately 2.7% of the sample.

The cohort consisted of hundreds of healthy bone marrow donors. Cohort members were all nominally healthy when sampled, although unrecorded immune exposures were likely present. The donor tested CMV seronegative and was one of the 352 seronegative cohort members. Each donor provided a peripheral blood sample, and peripheral blood mononuclear cells were used for TCR beta sequencing. The Qiagen DNeasy Blood Extraction Kit was used to extract genomic DNA from the blood cell samples. The receptor was isolated from a woman aged 18-29 years in good health and CMV-seronegative. The chain is encoded by TRBV6-6 joined to TRBJ2-3; 8 bases in the junction line up with TRBD2. The sample taken for sequencing was PBMCs. The nucleotide sequence is TGTGCGAAGGTTCAGCGGGAGTACGCAGATACGCAGTATTTT. This translates into CAKVQREYADTQYF.